A single sample is the source of the 3 T cell receptor beta chains below, sequenced in a study of blood T cell repertoires in COVID-19. Here immunoSEQ multiplex PCR was the method, and the copy in TCRdb shows in-frame clones only, minus some. The sample has fewer than 350,000 clones; 87% are singletons. The specimen sequenced was PBMCs or T cells enriched from blood (not recorded which). Source of these receptors: a woman aged 35 to 49 who had recovered from COVID-19.

This clone has just a few counts. The chain couples TRBV2 to TRBJ2-7, with a tentative D call TRBD2 (5 bases). The CDR3 has 12 amino acids. Per the germline V gene, CDR1 is SNHLY and CDR2 is FYNNEI. The germline V and J ends were trimmed by 10 bases and 7 bases, with 17 bases remaining between them. The CDR3 DNA follows: TGTGCCACAAAACTAGAGGCTGGAGAGCAGTACTTC. The encoded protein is CATKLEAGEQYF. Looking up the rest from reference TRBV2 and TRBJ2-7 gives the full variable domain: EPEVTQTPSHQVTQMGQEVILRCVPISNHLYFYWYRQILGQKVEFLVSFYNNEISEKSEIFDDQFSVERPDGSNFTLKIRSTKLEDSAMYFCATKLEAGEQYFGPGTRLTVT.

V usage is TRBV18 and J usage is TRBJ2-5; TRBD1 agrees at 7 bases. V shed 3 bases, J shed 7 bases, and the junction held 8 bases outside the gene matches. Per germline, CDR1 KGHSH and CDR2 LQKENI. This CDR3 is 14 amino acids long. DNA for the CDR3: TGTGCCAGCTCACCGAAACAGGGGCCTGTGACCCAGTACTTC. It is translated as CASSPKQGPVTQYF.

The chain uses TRBV9 and TRBJ2-7; 8 nucleotides agree with TRBD2. This CDR3 is built from 15 residues. CDR1 is SGDLS, CDR2 YYNGEE, per germline. The V and J ends lost 4 bases and 7 bases, in that order; junction bases with no gene match: 13. Here the CDR3 reads CASSPAPGGPEEQYF. CDR3 nucleotide sequence: TGTGCCAGCAGCCCGGCCCCGGGAGGGCCGGAGGAGCAGTACTTC. Based on the CDR3 plus reference TRBV9 and TRBJ2-7, the full variable domain is DSGVTQTPKHLITATGQRVTLRCSPRSGDLSVYWYQQSLDQGLQFLIQYYNGEERAKGNILERFSAQQFPDLHSELNLSSLELGDSALYFCASSPAPGGPEEQYFGPGTRLTVT.